A single sample gave rise to the 20 T cell receptor beta chains below, sequenced in a study of STAT5B mutations in CD4+ large granular lymphocyte leukemia. Clones were sequenced by immunoSEQ multiplex PCR, and TCRdb holds only the in-frame ones, with some missing. This repertoire shows about 40,000 clones, 84% found once; its top ten account for approximately 0.3%. The sequenced sample was CD4+ T cells from blood buffy coats. The source of these receptors is a human donor in good health.

By share, this clone counts as medium-sized. V gene TRBV14 combines with J gene TRBJ2-3; 7 bases align to TRBD1. Germline trimming cut 1 base from V and 2 bases from J; bases unmatched to any gene: 6. Germline CDR1 is SGHDN and CDR2 is FVKESK. This CDR3 is 16 amino acids long. The CDR3, as DNA: TGTGCCAGCAGCCAAGTAGGGGGCATAGCCACAGATACGCAGTATTTT. The encoded protein is CASSQVGGIATDTQYF.

The CDR3 DNA reads as TGTGCCAGCAGTCCCCGACTAGCGGGGACAACAGATACGCAGTATTTT. It specifies CASSPRLAGTTDTQYF. The chain combines TRBV28 with TRBJ2-3, with TRBD2 identical over 11 bases. CDR1 and CDR2 (germline): MDHEN, SYDVKM. J gave up 3 bases and V 5 bases, and 7 bases lay outside the gene matches. The CDR3 has 16 residues. The full variable domain, its missing parts supplied by reference TRBV28 and TRBJ2-3, is DVKVTQSSRYLVKRTGEKVFLECVQDMDHENMFWYRQDPGLGLRLIYFSYDVKMKEKGDIPEGYSVSREKKERFSLILESASTNQTSMYLCASSPRLAGTTDTQYFGPGTRLTVL.

V is TRBV11-3 and J is TRBJ2-1, with 8 bases identical to TRBD1. This CDR3 contains 14 residues. Trimming took 5 bases from V and 8 from J; bases not matched to a gene: 8. The germline V gene encodes CDR1 SGHNT and CDR2 YENEEA. The DNA of the CDR3 is TGTGCCAGCAGCGCCCGACAACAGGGGGATGAGCAGTTCTTC. Amino acids: CASSARQQGDEQFF.

This clone was found once. This chain joins TRBV2 and TRBJ2-2; 8 positions agree with TRBD1. CDR1 is SNHLY and CDR2 is FYNNEI in the germline V gene. There are 16 residues in the CDR3. After removal of 5 bases from V and 2 bases from J, the junction contained 7 bases not matched to a gene. CDR3 coding DNA: TGTGCCAGCAGTCCCCGGACAGGGACTAACACCGGGGAGCTGTTTTTT. Its protein is CASSPRTGTNTGELFF.

The rearrangement uses TRBV15 and TRBJ1-1, with D unresolved. Germline CDR1 LNHNV, CDR2 YYDKDF (reference sequence). V was trimmed by 0 bases and J by 8 bases, leaving 7 bases between them. The CDR3 totals 12 residues. This chain's CDR3 is CATSRDKVEAFF. DNA of the CDR3: TGTGCCACCAGCAGAGATAAGGTCGAAGCTTTCTTT.

V gene TRBV6-5 combines with J gene TRBJ2-5; D tentatively reads TRBD1 or TRBD2 (5 bases each). The J call is uncertain, as TRBJ2-7 better fits the DNA end. The CDR3 extends over 16 amino acids. From germline, CDR1 is MNHEY and CDR2 SVGAGI. The CDR3 DNA is TGTGCCAGCAGTTACTCGAGTGTGAGAGGGGCCTACGAGCAGTACTTC. Its translation is CASSYSSVRGAYEQYF.

This chain connects TRBV27 to TRBJ2-5; TRBD2 aligns across 9 bases. V gave up 6 bases and J gave up 2 bases; unmatched junction bases: 13. The CDR3 spans 17 residues. Looked up from germline, CDR1 is MNHEY and CDR2 is SMNVEV (reference sequence). The CDR3 DNA reads TGTGCCAGCAGCTATACTCCTTCGCGGGGGGGACAAGAGACCCAGTACTTC. It specifies CASSYTPSRGGQETQYF.

This clone was seen just once. The chain has TRBV19 and TRBJ2-1; 13 nucleotides line up with TRBD2. CDR1 and CDR2 (germline): LNHDA, SQIVND (reference sequence). The V segment lost 3 bases and the J segment 14 bases; nucleotides outside the gene matches: 1. The CDR3 loop spans 12 amino acids. The CDR3 protein is CASSMTSGGKFF. The CDR3 coding sequence is TGTGCCAGTAGTATGACTAGCGGGGGGAAGTTCTTC. The complete variable domain, with remaining parts taken from reference TRBV19 and TRBJ2-1, reads DGGITQSPKYLFRKEGQNVTLSCEQNLNHDAMYWYRQDPGQGLRLIYYSQIVNDFQKGDIAEGYSVSREKKESFPLTVTSAQKNPTAFYLCASSMTSGGKFFGPGTRLTVL.

The rearrangement joins TRBV5-8 to TRBJ1-2; perhaps TRBD1 as D (5 bases). From germline, CDR1 is SGHTS and CDR2 YDEGEE. Trimming removed 0 bases at V and 4 bases at J, with 16 bases between. This CDR3 has 16 amino acids. CDR3 nucleotide sequence: TGTGCCAGCAGCTTGGGTTACGGGGGAAGGAGCTATGGCTACACCTTC. This codes for CASSLGYGGRSYGYTF.

The chain has TRBV18 and TRBJ2-1; D may match TRBD1 or TRBD2 (7 bases each). Germline CDR1 KGHSH, CDR2 LQKENI. This CDR3 has 16 residues. V was pared by 2 bases and J by 4 bases, with 15 bases between. The CDR3 region is CASSPSRGGPYNEQFF. The CDR3 DNA follows: TGTGCCAGCTCACCATCCAGGGGGGGACCTTACAATGAGCAGTTCTTC.

V gene TRBV20-1 combines with J gene TRBJ2-1; D remains ambiguous. Trimming removed 3 bases from V and 9 bases from J, with 9 bases in between. The CDR3 spans 11 residues. The germline CDR1 and CDR2 sequences are DFQATT and SNEGSKA (reference sequence). The CDR3 sequence: CSASRLGEQFF. The CDR3 DNA reads as TGCAGTGCTAGTCGGCTGGGTGAGCAGTTCTTC.

The chain carries TRBV28 and TRBJ1-6; D is undetermined. CDR3 length: 13 amino acids. Germline V gene sequence: CDR1 MDHEN, CDR2 SYDVKM. Trimming cost V 6 bases and J 7 bases, with 10 bases left between them. Written as DNA, the CDR3 is TGTGCCAGCAGACGGATACTAAATTCACCCCTCCACTTT. Translated: CASRRILNSPLHF.

This clone has just one count. The V call is TRBV28, the J call TRBJ2-1; the match to TRBD2 covers 8 bases. J lost 8 bases, V lost 10 bases, and 16 bases had no gene match. Germline CDR1 MDHEN, CDR2 SYDVKM. CDR3 size: 15 residues. Written as DNA, the CDR3 is TGTGCCACCGTGGACACGGGACTAGTTTGGCATGAGCAGTTCTTC. Translation gives CATVDTGLVWHEQFF.

The genes are TRBV5-4 and TRBJ1-1; tentative D call: TRBD1 (6 bases). Germline assignment: CDR1 SGHNT and CDR2 YYREEE (reference sequence). With 4 bases removed from V and 3 bases from J, the gap between germline ends came to 16 bases. The CDR3 is 15 amino acids. CDR3 amino acids: CASSGDRRVDTEAFF. CDR3 DNA: TGTGCCAGCAGCGGTGACAGGAGGGTGGACACTGAAGCTTTCTTT.

The chain uses TRBV11-3 and TRBJ2-5, with no clear D. Trimming removed 1 base at V and 1 base at J, with 10 bases between. Germline lookup yields CDR1 SGHNT and CDR2 YENEEA. The CDR3 has 15 amino acids. The CDR3 nucleotides read TGTGCCAGCAGCTTAGGAGCGTTAAGCCAAGAGACCCAGTACTTC. As protein: CASSLGALSQETQYF. Full variable domain (rest looked up from reference TRBV11-3 and TRBJ2-5): EAGVVQSPRYKIIEKKQPVAFWCNPISGHNTLYWYLQNLGQGPELLIRYENEEAVDDSQLPKDRFSAERLKGVDSTLKIQPAELGDSAVYLCASSLGALSQETQYFGPGTRLLVL.

V gene TRBV27 combines with J gene TRBJ2-2; 12 bases match TRBD2. There are 15 residues in the CDR3. V gave up 5 bases and J gave up 5 bases; unmatched junction bases: 3. Germline V gene sequence: CDR1 MNHEY, CDR2 SMNVEV (reference sequence). CDR3 amino acids: CASSPGLAGTGELFF. DNA for the CDR3: TGTGCCAGCAGTCCCGGACTAGCGGGAACCGGGGAGCTGTTTTTT.

CDR3 amino acids: CASSRRLAGYNEQFF. Written as DNA, the CDR3 is TGTGCCAGCAGCCGCCGACTAGCGGGGTACAATGAGCAGTTCTTC. This chain uses TRBV14 with TRBJ2-1, with TRBD2 matching 11 bases. The V gene's germline CDR1 is SGHDN and CDR2 FVKESK. J lost 4 bases, V lost 4 bases, and 3 bases had no gene match. The CDR3 runs to 15 residues. Full variable domain (outside the CDR3, taken from reference TRBV14 and TRBJ2-1): EAGVTQFPSHSVIEKGQTVTLRCDPISGHDNLYWYRRVMGKEIKFLLHFVKESKQDESGMPNNRFLAERTGGTYSTLKVQPAELEDSGVYFCASSRRLAGYNEQFFGPGTRLTVL.

The gene calls are TRBV5-1 and TRBJ1-1; the match to TRBD1 covers 7 bases. Germline assignment: CDR1 SGHRS and CDR2 YFSETQ. The CDR3 contains 17 residues. With 4 bases clipped from V and 1 base from J, the junction kept 13 bases outside the gene matches. CDR3 in amino acids: CASSPTGGAGGNTEAFF. The CDR3, as DNA: TGCGCCAGCAGCCCTACCGGAGGGGCAGGGGGGAACACTGAAGCTTTCTTT.

This chain connects TRBV19 to TRBJ2-5, with D tentatively TRBD1 (5 bases). CDR1 is LNHDA, CDR2 SQIVND, per germline (reference sequence). Trimming removed 2 bases from V and 4 bases from J, with 14 bases in between. The CDR3 is 15 amino acids. The CDR3 reads CASSISQGVGETQYF. CDR3 DNA: TGTGCCAGTAGTATATCCCAAGGGGTCGGAGAGACCCAGTACTTC.

The V call is TRBV7-2, the J call TRBJ2-2; no clear D gene. Germline V gene sequence: CDR1 SGHTA, CDR2 FQGNSA. CDR3 length equals 12 residues. V was pared by 5 bases and J by 3 bases, with 4 bases between. CDR3 sequence: CASSPYTGELFF. The CDR3 coding sequence is TGTGCCAGCAGCCCGTACACCGGGGAGCTGTTTTTT.